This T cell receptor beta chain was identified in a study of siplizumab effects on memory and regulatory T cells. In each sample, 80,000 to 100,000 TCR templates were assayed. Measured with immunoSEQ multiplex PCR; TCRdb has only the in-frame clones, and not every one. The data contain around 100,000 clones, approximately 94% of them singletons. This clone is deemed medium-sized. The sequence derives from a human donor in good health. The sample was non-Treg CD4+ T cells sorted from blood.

CDR3 amino acids: CAWAGGTEAFF. The DNA for the CDR3 is TGTGCCTGGGCTGGGGGCACTGAAGCTTTCTTT. V and J are TRBV30 and TRBJ1-1; D might be TRBD1 (5 bases). Germline values: CDR1 GTSNPN, CDR2 SVGIG (reference sequence). The CDR3 covers 11 residues. V was shortened by 5 bases and J by 4 bases, with 8 bases between the two germline ends.